This entry lists 23 T cell receptor beta chains sequenced from one sample in a study of OX40 agonist ivuxolimab in advanced cancers. The method was immunoSEQ multiplex PCR; TCRdb's version includes in-frame clones alone and lacks a portion of them. The sample has about 98,000 clones; approximately 93% are singletons. Specimen: CD4+ or CD8+ T cells sorted from blood, collected in a trial of the OX40 agonist ivuxolimab. The source of these receptors is an adult with an advanced solid tumor such as melanoma, head and neck, liver or kidney cancer.

The CDR3 region is CASRHAGLDSYEQYF. The CDR3 bases are TGTGCCAGCAGGCATGCGGGCCTCGATTCCTACGAGCAGTACTTC. This sequence joins TRBV6-5 and TRBJ2-7; a possible D gene is TRBD2 (5 bases). Germline lookup yields CDR1 MNHEY and CDR2 SVGAGI. V lost 6 bases and J 1 base, leaving 16 bases between the germline ends. This CDR3 has 15 residues.

As regards this clone: The junction shows a germline mismatch at one end, possibly a read error. V is TRBV29-1 and J is TRBJ1-4; D gene ambiguous. This CDR3 region has 13 residues. Per the germline V gene, CDR1 is SQVTM and CDR2 is ANQGSEA. The CDR3 DNA reads TGCAGCGCTGAACGGGTGGTTGGTGAAAAACTGTTTTTT. Encoded protein: CSAERVVGEKLFF.

This clone was counted between two and nine times. V and J are TRBV28 and TRBJ1-1; unclear D gene. The CDR3 has 11 residues. The germline CDR1 and CDR2 sequences are MDHEN and SYDVKM. Between the trimmed V and J ends, which lost 4 bases and 1 base, there was a span of 1 base. CDR3 residues: CASSSNTEAFF. CDR3 nucleotides: TGTGCCAGCAGTTCGAACACTGAAGCTTTCTTT.

The V call is TRBV15, the J call TRBJ1-5, with 8 bases fitting TRBD1. V lost 0 bases and J lost 7; bases outside the gene matches: 14. Germline V gives CDR1 LNHNV, CDR2 YYDKDF (reference sequence). This CDR3 spans 18 amino acids. The CDR3 here is CATSRDAMAYRDRQPQHF. DNA of the CDR3: TGTGCCACCAGCAGAGACGCAATGGCTTACAGGGACAGGCAGCCCCAGCATTTT. Drawing the rest from reference TRBV15 and TRBJ1-5, the complete variable domain is DAMVIQNPRYQVTQFGKPVTLSCSQTLNHNVMYWYQQKSSQAPKLLFHYYDKDFNNEADTPDNFQSRRPNTSFCFLDIRSPGLGDTAMYLCATSRDAMAYRDRQPQHFGDGTRLSIL.

The rearrangement joins TRBV9 to TRBJ1-3; D is possibly TRBD1 (5 bases). CDR3 length: 14 amino acids. CDR1 is SGDLS and CDR2 is YYNGEE in the germline V gene. V lost 3 bases to trimming and J lost 4 bases, with 11 bases between them. CDR3 nucleotide sequence: TGTGCCAGCAGCGCGGGGGTTACCGGAAACACCATATATTTT. Translating gives CASSAGVTGNTIYF.

About this clone: One end of the junction fails to match germline, which may point to a read error. The rearrangement joins TRBV28 to TRBJ1-2; 8 bases line up with TRBD1. Germline CDR1 reads MDHEN; CDR2 reads SYDVKM. This CDR3 is built from 15 residues. CDR3 sequence: CASSFDQGQVYFAPF. The CDR3 coding sequence is TGTGCCAGCAGTTTTGACCAGGGACAGGTTTACTTTGCTCCCTTC.

The chain employs TRBV28 and TRBJ1-2; TRBD1 might be the D (6 bases). V was clipped by 5 bases and J by 8 bases, with 21 bases between them. The CDR3 contains 15 residues. Germline CDR1 MDHEN, CDR2 SYDVKM. The CDR3 coding sequence is TGTGCCAGCAGTGAACCTTCCTACAGGGTTGGCGGCTACACCTTC. Translation: CASSEPSYRVGGYTF.

V usage is TRBV7-9 and J usage is TRBJ2-7, with D possibly being TRBD2 (6 bases). The CDR3 is 16 residues long. Germline loops: CDR1 SEHNR, CDR2 FQNEAQ (reference sequence). V lost 1 base to trimming and J lost 0 bases, with 13 bases between them. CDR3 sequence (DNA): TGTGCCAGCAGCTTAGGGTATAGCGGTTACTCCTACGAGCAGTACGTC. Its protein product is CASSLGYSGYSYEQYV.

This clone was picked up one time. The gene calls are TRBV27 and TRBJ1-2; the D gene is possibly TRBD1 (6 bases). Germline V gene sequence: CDR1 MNHEY, CDR2 SMNVEV (reference sequence). Trimming left V 2 bases short and J 6 bases short, with 19 bases between. The CDR3 is 16 amino acids. As DNA, the CDR3 is TGTGCCAGCAGTTTAAATAGGGGGGCCGCTTTCCATGGCTACACCTTC. Translating it yields CASSLNRGAAFHGYTF.

V gene TRBV11-2 combines with J gene TRBJ2-5; D unclear. Near its end, the DNA agrees better with TRBJ2-7, so the J call may be wrong. This CDR3 spans 10 amino acids. CDR1 is SGHAT and CDR2 is FQNNGV in the germline V gene. The CDR3 DNA reads as TGTGCCAGCGGTGTCGACGAGCAGTACTTC. Protein sequence: CASGVDEQYF.

The rearrangement links TRBV19 to TRBJ1-5; D unclear. This CDR3 is built from 12 residues. The germline V and J ends were trimmed by 6 bases and 2 bases, with 5 bases remaining between them. The germline V gene encodes CDR1 LNHDA and CDR2 SQIVND (reference sequence). CDR3 in amino acids: CASSVGNQPQHF. The CDR3, as DNA: TGTGCCAGTAGCGTTGGCAATCAGCCCCAGCATTTT.

V and J are TRBV7-9 and TRBJ2-2; D not resolved. The CDR3 is 16 residues long. Trimming removed 5 bases from V and 0 bases from J, with 13 bases in between. CDR1 SEHNR and CDR2 FQNEAQ come from the germline V gene (reference sequence). The CDR3 coding sequence is TGTGCCAGCAGCCCCCGTGGGCTAGCGAACACCGGGGAGCTGTTTTTT. Its translation is CASSPRGLANTGELFF.

In the case of this clone: This CDR3 is also generated by other DNA sequences in the sample. This chain joins TRBV15 and TRBJ1-5; D gene ambiguous. V shed 0 bases and J shed 2 bases, with 8 bases lying between them. The CDR3 runs to 15 residues. Germline loops: CDR1 LNHNV, CDR2 YYDKDF (reference sequence). The CDR3: CATSRDPGGNQPQHF. Here the CDR3 DNA reads TGTGCCACCAGCAGAGATCCCGGAGGCAATCAGCCCCAGCATTTT.

The chain has TRBV6-1 and TRBJ2-2, with no clear D. With 2 bases removed from V and 6 bases from J, the gap between germline ends came to 13 bases. The CDR3 is made up of 15 amino acids. Germline assignment: CDR1 MNHNS and CDR2 SASEGT. CDR3 DNA sequence: TGTGCCAGCAGTGAACTTCCAGGTATTCCCGGGGAGCTGTTTTTT. This gives the protein CASSELPGIPGELFF.

V and J are TRBV14 and TRBJ2-1; D possibly corresponds to TRBD2 (5 bases). The CDR3 has 18 residues. V gave up 4 bases and J gave up 0 bases, with 19 bases separating them. Per the germline V gene, CDR1 is SGHDN and CDR2 is FVKESK. The CDR3 loop is CASSLLDRAPSSYNEQFF. The CDR3 bases are TGTGCCAGCAGCCTACTAGACCGGGCACCGAGCTCCTACAATGAGCAGTTCTTC.

The chain has TRBV6-6 and TRBJ1-1, with 8 bases matching TRBD1. Losses at the gene ends were 4 bases for V and 0 bases for J; bases not matched to a gene: 4. The CDR3 totals 15 residues. Germline assignment: CDR1 MNHNY and CDR2 SVGAGI (reference sequence). Here the CDR3 reads CASSSPGQVNTEAFF. The CDR3 DNA is TGTGCCAGCAGTTCCCCGGGACAGGTGAACACTGAAGCTTTCTTT.

In this sample, this clone turned up a few times. This rearrangement joins TRBV5-1 to TRBJ1-4, with D perhaps matching TRBD1 (6 bases). CDR3 length equals 15 residues. Germline CDR1 SGHRS, CDR2 YFSETQ. The germline V and J ends were trimmed by 3 bases and 5 bases, with 14 bases remaining between them. CDR3 in DNA: TGCGCCAGCAGCTCTATACAGGGAGAGAATGAAAAACTGTTTTTT. This codes for CASSSIQGENEKLFF. Drawing the rest from reference TRBV5-1 and TRBJ1-4, the complete variable domain is KAGVTQTPRYLIKTRGQQVTLSCSPISGHRSVSWYQQTPGQGLQFLFEYFSETQRNKGNFPGRFSGRQFSNSRSEMNVSTLELGDSALYLCASSSIQGENEKLFFGSGTQLSVL.

V and J are TRBV7-9 and TRBJ1-5; D unresolved. V gave up 3 bases and J gave up 4 bases, with 4 bases separating them. CDR3 length equals 12 residues. CDR1 and CDR2 (germline): SEHNR, FQNEAQ (reference sequence). This chain's CDR3 is CASSFKNQPQHF. CDR3 nucleotide sequence: TGTGCCAGCAGCTTTAAGAATCAGCCCCAGCATTTT.

The chain carries TRBV6-6 and TRBJ2-3; 10 bases map to TRBD2. J gave up 6 bases and V 4 bases, and 10 bases lay outside the gene matches. Germline values: CDR1 MNHNY, CDR2 SVGAGI (reference sequence). The CDR3 contains 16 residues. The CDR3 region is CASSSLLAGVGDTQYF. Written as DNA, the CDR3 is TGTGCCAGCAGTTCCCTCCTAGCGGGAGTCGGTGATACGCAGTATTTT.

The chain joins TRBV10-3 to TRBJ2-3, with D maybe TRBD2 (6 bases). Trimming took 8 bases from V and 1 from J, leaving 16 bases between them. In germline, CDR1 is ENHRY, CDR2 SYGVKD. The CDR3 sequence is 15 residues long. DNA for the CDR3: TGTGCCATCTCACGCATGCCTAGCGGCACAGATACGCAGTATTTT. Protein: CAISRMPSGTDTQYF.

This clone was picked up one time. The DNA for the CDR3 is TGTGCCAGCAGCTTGACAGTAAGAAACACAGATACGCAGTATTTT. Its protein product is CASSLTVRNTDTQYF. This chain joins TRBV7-3 and TRBJ2-3; D may be TRBD1 (5 bases). CDR1 and CDR2 (germline): SGHTA, FQGTGA. The V end was cut by 3 bases, the J end by 2 bases, with 12 bases between. There are 15 residues in the CDR3.

The chain links TRBV28 to TRBJ2-7; D gene uncertain. The CDR3 totals 14 residues. Between the trimmed V and J ends, which lost 7 bases and 2 bases, there was a span of 15 bases. The V gene's germline CDR1 is MDHEN and CDR2 SYDVKM. CDR3 sequence: CASTRPGPTYEQYF. CDR3 DNA sequence: TGTGCCAGCACCCGTCCGGGCCCCACCTACGAGCAGTACTTC.

This chain uses TRBV2 with TRBJ2-2; no firm D call. This CDR3 spans 11 amino acids. Germline CDR1 is SNHLY and CDR2 is FYNNEI. The V end was cut by 0 bases, the J end by 7 bases, with 0 bases between. The CDR3 sequence is CASSEAGELFF. The CDR3 nucleotides read TGTGCCAGCAGTGAAGCCGGGGAGCTGTTTTTT.